This is a list of T cell receptor beta chains from one sample in a study of cytomegalovirus exposure and HLA in healthy donors. The table came from immunoSEQ multiplex PCR; TCRdb's copy has only in-frame clones and leaves some out. The table records about 190,000 clones, approximately 77% of them present only once. Sequencing input: PBMCs. These receptors were taken from a man in his forties in good health and CMV-seropositive. CDR3s include the opening cysteine and the closing phenylalanine or tryptophan. The D gene is left open where the match is weak. Clone size is not always given. Where it is, it says once, few, many or a class for expanded clones.

d_gene,j_gene,v_gene,abundance,CDR3aa,CDR3nt
TRBD2,TRBJ2-7,TRBV5-1,NA,CASSPDGGVVYEQYF,TGCGCCAGCAGCCCGGACGGGGGGGTAGTCTACGAGCAGTACTTC
NA,TRBJ1-1,TRBV6-5,few,CASSYSIWGDTEAFF,TGTGCCAGCAGTTACTCGATATGGGGAGACACTGAAGCTTTCTTT
TRBD1,TRBJ1-1,TRBV14,NA,CASSQGQMNTEAFF,TGTGCCAGCAGCCAGGGACAGATGAACACTGAAGCTTTCTTT
TRBD2,TRBJ2-5,TRBV28,few,CASSLPIWGGETQYF,TGTGCCAGCAGTTTACCGATCTGGGGGGGAGAGACCCAGTACTTC
NA,TRBJ2-2,TRBV5-1,NA,CASSPAREHRELFF,TGCGCCAGCAGTCCTGCTAGGGAACACCGGGAACTGTTTTTT
NA,TRBJ1-1,TRBV25-1,NA,CASTSGEGGKAFF,TGTGCCAGCACCTCTGGGGAGGGCGGGAAAGCTTTCTTT
TRBD1,TRBJ2-5,TRBV19,NA,CASSGQGRQTQYF,TGTGCCAGTAGTGGACAGGGTAGGCAGACCCAGTACTTC
NA,TRBJ2-2,TRBV15,NA,CATSHEGQRITGELFF,TGTGCCACCAGCCACGAGGGCCAAAGGATCACCGGGGAGCTGTTTTTT
NA,TRBJ2-1,TRBV4-1,few,CASSQGRLALKSNEQFF,TGCGCCAGCAGCCAAGGCCGACTCGCCCTCAAAAGCAATGAGCAGTTCTTC
NA,TRBJ1-2,TRBV20-1,once,CSAYNYGYTF,TGCAGTGCTTATAACTATGGCTACACCTTC
TRBD2,TRBJ2-5,TRBV7-9,NA,CASGPRGVGETQYF,TGTGCCAGCGGACCCCGGGGGGTAGGAGAGACCCAGTACTTC
TRBD2,TRBJ2-3,TRBV9,NA,CASSPRLARSTDTQYF,TGTGCCAGCAGCCCGCGACTAGCGCGAAGCACAGATACGCAGTATTTT
NA,TRBJ1-6,TRBV7-2,NA,CASSPQGGVRNSPLHF,TGTGCCAGCAGCCCCCAGGGAGGAGTCCGTAATTCACCCCTCCACTTT
NA,TRBJ1-1,TRBV7-8,NA,CASSLVSGNTEAFF,TGTGCCAGCAGCTTAGTTTCAGGGAACACTGAAGCTTTCTTT
TRBD1,TRBJ1-4,TRBV6-4,NA,CASSRDRGEKLFF,TGTGCCAGCAGCCGGGACAGGGGTGAAAAACTGTTTTTT
NA,TRBJ1-2,TRBV6-5,NA,CASSYSREACGYTF,TGTGCCAGCAGTTACAGTAGGGAGGCCTGTGGCTACACCTTC
NA,TRBJ1-2,TRBV2,NA,CASEPGTYGYTF,TGTGCCAGCGAGCCAGGAACTTATGGCTACACCTTC
TRBD1,TRBJ2-3,TRBV7-2,NA,CASSLQGISTDTQYF,TGTGCCAGCAGCCTACAGGGGATTAGCACAGATACGCAGTATTTT
NA,TRBJ2-5,TRBV2,NA,CASTAGVWETQYF,TGTGCCAGCACGGCAGGGGTTTGGGAGACCCAGTACTTC
TRBD2,TRBJ2-7,TRBV27,NA,CASARTSGGVYEQYF,TGTGCCAGTGCTCGGACTAGCGGAGGGGTCTACGAGCAGTACTTC
NA,TRBJ2-5,TRBV5-1,NA,CASSFAGTQETQYF,TGCGCCAGCAGCTTTGCGGGGACCCAAGAGACCCAGTACTTC
NA,TRBJ2-5,TRBV5-4,once,CASSLEAGVVTQYF,TGTGCCAGCAGCTTGGAGGCAGGGGTGGTGACCCAGTACTTC
NA,TRBJ2-3,TRBV5-6,NA,CASSLVSEGTQYF,TGTGCCAGCAGCTTGGTGTCCGAGGGTACGCAGTATTTT
TRBD2,TRBJ2-5,TRBV5-1,once,CASSDQLAGRGETQYF,TGCGCCAGCAGCGACCAACTAGCGGGACGGGGAGAGACCCAGTACTTC
NA,TRBJ2-5,TRBV11-3,few,CASSLGVSTGETQYF,TGTGCCAGCAGCTTAGGGGTTAGCACCGGGGAGACCCAGTACTTC
TRBD2,TRBJ2-2,TRBV28,few,CATRSGGVGELFF,TGTGCCACCCGATCGGGGGGGGTCGGGGAGCTGTTTTTT
NA,TRBJ2-3,TRBV9,NA,CASSVDHRETDTQYF,TGTGCCAGCAGCGTAGATCACAGGGAAACAGATACGCAGTATTTT
NA,TRBJ2-2,TRBV5-1,NA,CASSLFSEEAGELFF,TGCGCCAGCAGCTTGTTTTCTGAAGAGGCCGGGGAGCTGTTTTTT
NA,TRBJ2-1,TRBV7-6,NA,CASSLIAGTQGGEQFF,TGTGCCAGCAGCTTAATCGCGGGGACTCAGGGGGGTGAGCAGTTCTTC
NA,TRBJ1-6,TRBV5-1,NA,CASSLGDIYNSPLHF,TGCGCCAGCAGCTTGGGGGACATCTATAATTCACCCCTCCACTTT
NA,TRBJ2-1,TRBV19,NA,CASSIAGHGEQFF,TGTGCCAGTAGTATAGCCGGACATGGTGAGCAGTTCTTC
NA,TRBJ2-7,TRBV29-1,NA,CSVLGGLSEQYF,TGCAGCGTTTTGGGGGGGCTAAGCGAGCAGTACTTC
NA,TRBJ2-7,TRBV12-2,NA,CASRTRQVRVRYEQYF,TGTGCAAGTCGCACCCGACAGGTTAGGGTCCGGTACGAGCAGTACTTC
NA,TRBJ2-5,TRBV13,once,CASSLFGLGEETQYF,TGTGCCAGCAGCTTATTTGGGTTGGGAGAAGAGACCCAGTACTTC
TRBD2,TRBJ2-3,TRBV14,NA,CASSQDQGWRAGGTDTQYF,TGTGCCAGCAGCCAAGATCAAGGGTGGAGAGCGGGGGGCACAGATACGCAGTATTTT
TRBD2,TRBJ2-7,TRBV6-1,NA,CASSLSGVTTEQYF,TGTGCCAGCAGTCTTAGCGGGGTTACTACCGAGCAGTACTTC
TRBD1,TRBJ1-1,TRBV4-1,NA,CASSQARMGQPTEAFF,TGCGCCAGCAGCCAAGCGAGGATGGGACAGCCGACTGAAGCTTTCTTT
TRBD1,TRBJ2-3,TRBV28,NA,CASRSGTGRDTQYF,TGTGCCAGCCGTTCCGGGACAGGGCGCGATACGCAGTATTTT
NA,TRBJ2-2,TRBV7-3,NA,CASSQMGGSPGELFF,TGTGCCAGCAGCCAAATGGGGGGTTCCCCCGGGGAGCTGTTTTTT
NA,TRBJ2-2,TRBV5-4,NA,CASSLGGGETGELFF,TGTGCCAGCAGCTTGGGGGGAGGAGAGACCGGGGAGCTGTTTTTT
NA,TRBJ2-7,TRBV15,few,CATSRTKDYEQYF,TGTGCCACCAGCAGAACGAAAGACTACGAGCAGTACTTC
NA,TRBJ1-3,TRBV7-6,NA,CASSLVQGTVSGNTIYF,TGTGCCAGCAGCTTAGTGCAGGGAACCGTTTCTGGAAACACCATATATTTT
NA,TRBJ2-1,TRBV5-1,NA,CASSSQGNEQFF,TGCGCCAGCAGCTCGCAGGGCAATGAGCAGTTCTTC
NA,TRBJ1-1,TRBV27,NA,CASRREEWTEAFF,TGTGCCAGCAGACGAGAGGAGTGGACTGAAGCTTTCTTT
NA,TRBJ2-7,TRBV7-8,NA,CASSWGDLQYF,TGTGCCAGCAGCTGGGGGGACCTCCAGTACTTC
NA,TRBJ1-5,TRBV27,once,CASSFNPFQPQHF,TGTGCCAGCAGTTTTAATCCTTTCCAGCCCCAGCATTTT
NA,TRBJ2-5,TRBV18,NA,CTSSLGGETQYF,TGTACCAGCTCACTGGGGGGAGAGACCCAGTACTTC
TRBD2,TRBJ2-1,TRBV4-1,NA,CASSQERKTSRRVDEQFF,TGCGCCAGCAGCCAAGAAAGAAAGACTAGCCGGAGGGTAGATGAGCAGTTCTTC
TRBD1,TRBJ2-7,TRBV27,NA,CASSVKTGTYEQYF,TGTGCCAGCAGCGTCAAGACAGGGACCTACGAGCAGTACTTC
NA,TRBJ2-2,TRBV7-9,NA,CASSPAGPAVGELFF,TGTGCCAGCAGCCCGGCGGGACCGGCTGTCGGGGAGCTGTTTTTT
NA,TRBJ1-4,TRBV5-6,NA,CASSLASLKATNEKLFF,TGTGCCAGCAGCTTGGCAAGTCTAAAAGCAACTAATGAAAAACTGTTTTTT
TRBD2,TRBJ2-7,TRBV5-6,NA,CASSLGASGYYEQYF,TGTGCCAGCAGCTTGGGGGCTAGCGGATACTACGAGCAGTACTTC
NA,TRBJ2-7,TRBV5-1,NA,CASRFGAGTPYEQYF,TGCGCCAGCAGATTTGGGGCCGGGACACCATACGAGCAGTACTTC
NA,TRBJ1-1,TRBV4-1,NA,CASSQVLSSLGTEAFF,TGCGCCAGCAGCCAGGTCCTGAGTAGTCTCGGGACTGAAGCTTTCTTT